This T cell receptor beta chain was recorded in a study of human thymus T cells. Method: immunoSEQ multiplex PCR; TCRdb's copy keeps in-frame clones and lacks some. The data contain some 120,000 clones, about 94% of them singletons. Germline CDR1 reads SGHTS; CDR2 reads YDEGEE. The CDR3 totals 11 residues. V was shortened by 3 bases and J by 6 bases, with 7 bases between the two germline ends. On this clone itself: The sample carries other DNA sequences with the same CDR3.

During corrective heart surgery, resections were taken, and the thymus tissue came from them. The source material was thymus tissue. The rearrangement uses TRBV5-8 and TRBJ2-7, with D tentatively TRBD1 or TRBD2 (5 bases each). The origin of this receptor is a boy under two years old with a congenital heart defect but otherwise immunologically healthy. In DNA form, the CDR3 reads TGTGCCAGCAGCTCTGGGGGCGAGCAGTACTTC. Its protein product is CASSSGGEQYF.